The 15 T cell receptor beta chains presented below share a single source sample, sequenced in a study of cytomegalovirus exposure and HLA in healthy donors. The protocol was immunoSEQ multiplex PCR, while the TCRdb copy is restricted to in-frame clones and leaves out a portion. The data contain approximately 220,000 clones, over 80% of them singletons. What was sequenced was PBMCs. These receptors were obtained from a woman in her twenties or thirties in good health and CMV-seropositive.

The chain recombines TRBV2 with TRBJ2-1, with 7 bases matching TRBD1. This CDR3 is built from 13 residues. V gave up 6 bases and J gave up 7 bases; unmatched junction bases: 6. Per the germline V gene, CDR1 is SNHLY and CDR2 is FYNNEI. The DNA of the CDR3 is TGTGCCAGCAGGGACAGGTCGCCGAATGAGCAGTTCTTC. Protein: CASRDRSPNEQFF. Combining the CDR3 with reference TRBV2 and TRBJ2-1 gives the whole variable domain EPEVTQTPSHQVTQMGQEVILRCVPISNHLYFYWYRQILGQKVEFLVSFYNNEISEKSEIFDDQFSVERPDGSNFTLKIRSTKLEDSAMYFCASRDRSPNEQFFGPGTRLTVL.

The chain is built from TRBV5-1 and TRBJ2-3, with TRBD2 as a possible D gene (5 bases). CDR3 length equals 15 residues. Germline V gene data show CDR1 as SGHRS and CDR2 as YFSETQ. The ends were cut back, 0 bases at V and 3 bases at J, with 11 bases in the middle. The CDR3 DNA sequence: TGCGCCAGCAGCTTGGAGATTACGGGGACAGATACGCAGTATTTT. It translates to CASSLEITGTDTQYF.

V and J are TRBV27 and TRBJ2-7; the D is unclear. V was pared by 7 bases and J by 2 bases, with 15 bases between. The CDR3 consists of 14 residues. CDR1 is MNHEY, CDR2 SMNVEV, per germline (reference sequence). The CDR3 is CASIRLADPYEQYF. The CDR3 DNA follows: TGTGCCAGCATAAGATTGGCGGACCCCTACGAGCAGTACTTC.

A single count supports this clone. This may stem from a read error, because a much larger clone lies one nucleotide away. This chain joins TRBV14 and TRBJ1-2; D call uncertain. Germline loops: CDR1 SGHDN, CDR2 FVKESK. CDR3 length: 11 residues. V was clipped by 6 bases and J by 2 bases, with 4 bases between them. The DNA of the CDR3 is TGTGCCAGCAGGGACAACTATGGCTACACCTTC. It codes for CASRDNYGYTF.

This clone was counted a single time. The chain carries TRBV2 and TRBJ2-3; D remains ambiguous. Trimming left V 1 base short and J 2 bases short, with 7 bases between. This CDR3 comprises 14 residues. Germline V gives CDR1 SNHLY, CDR2 FYNNEI. CDR3 DNA sequence: TGTGCCAGCAGTGAAGGGTTCTTCACAGATACGCAGTATTTT. This gives the protein CASSEGFFTDTQYF.

This chain links TRBV28 with TRBJ1-2, with 9 bases fitting TRBD1. CDR1 is MDHEN, CDR2 SYDVKM, per germline. With 5 bases clipped from V and 8 bases from J, the junction kept 12 bases outside the gene matches. CDR3 size: 15 residues. The chain's CDR3 is CASSRGTGTGSGYTF. In DNA form, the CDR3 reads TGTGCCAGCAGTCGTGGTACCGGGACAGGGAGCGGCTACACCTTC.

This clone was found many times. Other DNA sequences from this sample encode an identical CDR3 as well. The chain is built from TRBV5-1 and TRBJ2-7; D not certain. Germline CDR1 reads SGHRS; CDR2 reads YFSETQ. V lost 2 bases to trimming and J lost 3 bases, with 3 bases between them. This CDR3 is 11 amino acids long. CDR3 sequence reads: CASSFGYEQYF. The CDR3 DNA reads TGCGCCAGCAGCTTCGGCTACGAGCAGTACTTC.

The chain joins TRBV7-2 to TRBJ2-7, with 8 positions matching TRBD1. Germline V gene data show CDR1 as SGHTA and CDR2 as FQGNSA. Germline trimming cut 2 bases from V and 4 bases from J; bases unmatched to any gene: 13. The CDR3 has 17 amino acids. Here the CDR3 DNA reads TGTGCCAGCAGCTTAAGACAGGGGTCTCACCCCGCTTACGAGCAGTACTTC. This sequence encodes CASSLRQGSHPAYEQYF.

The genes are TRBV7-9 and TRBJ1-1; 8 nucleotides agree with TRBD1. CDR3 length: 14 residues. V was clipped by 5 bases and J by 1 base; unmatched bases: 3. Germline V gene data show CDR1 as SEHNR and CDR2 as FQNEAQ (reference sequence). The CDR3 reads CASSMGQANTEAFF. The CDR3 nucleotides are TGTGCCAGCAGCATGGGACAGGCGAACACTGAAGCTTTCTTT.

The rearrangement links TRBV6-1 to TRBJ2-7; the match to TRBD2 covers 11 bases. V lost 7 bases, J lost 2 bases, and 7 bases stayed unmatched. The CDR3 has 15 residues. In germline, CDR1 is MNHNS, CDR2 SASEGT. In DNA, the CDR3 is TGTGCCAGCATCTCCATAGCGGGAGGGCCCTACGAGCAGTACTTC. This translates into CASISIAGGPYEQYF.

The gene calls are TRBV2 and TRBJ2-2; D is undetermined. The V end lost 8 bases, the J end lost 0 bases, and 10 bases lay between the germline ends. The germline gives CDR1 SNHLY, CDR2 FYNNEI. This CDR3 region has 14 residues. The CDR3: CASGEGSNTGELFF. CDR3 sequence (DNA): TGTGCCAGCGGAGAAGGCTCGAACACCGGGGAGCTGTTTTTT.

This chain joins TRBV11-2 and TRBJ1-5; D might be TRBD1 (5 bases). Germline V lookup: CDR1 SGHAT, CDR2 FQNNGV. V lost 3 bases and J lost 3, with 12 bases in between. The CDR3 length is 15 residues. CDR3 sequence reads: CASSLRGQDNQPQHF. CDR3 DNA: TGTGCCAGCAGCTTGAGAGGACAAGACAATCAGCCCCAGCATTTT.

The rearrangement links TRBV7-3 to TRBJ1-1; the D gene is possibly TRBD1 (5 bases). The V end was cut by 2 bases, the J end by 7 bases, with 11 bases between. The CDR3 covers 13 residues. Germline CDR1 and CDR2: SGHTA and FQGTGA. The CDR3 region is CASSLFYGGEAFF. The CDR3, as DNA: TGTGCCAGCAGCTTATTTTACGGGGGTGAAGCTTTCTTT.

This clone was seen only once. The CDR3 sequence: CASSYNLGSDEQFF. The CDR3 nucleotides are TGTGCCAGCAGTTACAATTTAGGGAGCGATGAGCAGTTCTTC. The J gene is TRBJ2-1, the V gene TRBV6-5, with a tentative D call TRBD2 (5 bases). The CDR3 is 14 amino acids. Germline V lookup: CDR1 MNHEY, CDR2 SVGAGI. Trimming left V 2 bases short and J 8 bases short, with 13 bases between.

This chain links TRBV6-1 with TRBJ2-7; 8 nucleotides agree with TRBD1. V was clipped by 7 bases and J by 1 base; unmatched bases: 6. The CDR3 runs to 14 residues. CDR1 and CDR2 from the germline V gene are MNHNS and SASEGT. The CDR3 protein is CASNDRGGSYEQYF. The CDR3 DNA sequence: TGTGCCAGCAACGACAGGGGAGGATCCTACGAGCAGTACTTC.